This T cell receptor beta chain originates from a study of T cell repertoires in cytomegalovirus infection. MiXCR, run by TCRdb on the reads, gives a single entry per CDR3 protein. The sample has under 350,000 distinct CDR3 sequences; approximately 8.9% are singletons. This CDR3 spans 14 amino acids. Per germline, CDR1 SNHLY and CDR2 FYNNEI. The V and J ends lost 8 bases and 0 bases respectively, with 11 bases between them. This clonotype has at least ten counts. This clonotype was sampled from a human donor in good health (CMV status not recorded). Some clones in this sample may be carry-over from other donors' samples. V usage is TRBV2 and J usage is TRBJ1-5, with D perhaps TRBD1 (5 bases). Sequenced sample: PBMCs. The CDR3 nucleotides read TGTGCCAGCCTCGACAGTAATAGCAATCAGCCCCAGCATTTT. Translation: CASLDSNSNQPQHF.